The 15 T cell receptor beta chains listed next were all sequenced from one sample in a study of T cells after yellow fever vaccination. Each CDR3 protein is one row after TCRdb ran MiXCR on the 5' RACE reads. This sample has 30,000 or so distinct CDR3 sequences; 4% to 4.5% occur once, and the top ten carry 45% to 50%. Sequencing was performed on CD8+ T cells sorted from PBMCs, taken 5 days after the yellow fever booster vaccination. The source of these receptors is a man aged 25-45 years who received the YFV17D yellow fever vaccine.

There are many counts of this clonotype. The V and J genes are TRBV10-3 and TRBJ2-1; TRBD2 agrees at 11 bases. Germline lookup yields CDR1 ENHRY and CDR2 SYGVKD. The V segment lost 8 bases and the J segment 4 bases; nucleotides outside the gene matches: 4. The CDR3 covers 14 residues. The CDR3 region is CAILGTSGYNEQFF. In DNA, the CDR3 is TGTGCCATCCTGGGGACTAGCGGATACAATGAGCAGTTCTTC.

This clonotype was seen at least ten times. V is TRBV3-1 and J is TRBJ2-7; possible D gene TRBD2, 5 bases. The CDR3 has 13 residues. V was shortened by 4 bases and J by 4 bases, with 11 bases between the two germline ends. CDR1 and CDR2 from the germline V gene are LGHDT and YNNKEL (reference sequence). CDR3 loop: CASSPGRGYEQYF. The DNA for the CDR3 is TGTGCCAGCAGCCCCGGCCGGGGATACGAGCAGTACTTC.

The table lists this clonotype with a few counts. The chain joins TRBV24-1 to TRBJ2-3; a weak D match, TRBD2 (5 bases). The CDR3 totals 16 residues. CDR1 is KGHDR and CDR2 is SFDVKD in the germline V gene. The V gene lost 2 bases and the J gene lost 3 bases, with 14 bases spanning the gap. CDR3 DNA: TGTGCCACCAGTGATTATCGCGAGGAGGAAACAGATACGCAGTATTTT. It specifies CATSDYREEETDTQYF.

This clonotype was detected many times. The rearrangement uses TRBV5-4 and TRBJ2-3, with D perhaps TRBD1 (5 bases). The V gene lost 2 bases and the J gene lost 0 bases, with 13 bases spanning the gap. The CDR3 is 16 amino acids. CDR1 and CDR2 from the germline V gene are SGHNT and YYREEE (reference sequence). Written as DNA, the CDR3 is TGTGCCAGCAGCTTTTACCAGGGTCCTAGCACAGATACGCAGTATTTT. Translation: CASSFYQGPSTDTQYF.

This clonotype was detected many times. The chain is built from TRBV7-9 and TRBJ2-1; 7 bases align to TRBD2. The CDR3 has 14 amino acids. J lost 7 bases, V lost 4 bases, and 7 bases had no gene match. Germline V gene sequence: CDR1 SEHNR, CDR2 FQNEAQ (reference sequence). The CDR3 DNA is TGTGCCAGCAGCTGGGGGGGAGAGGGGAATGAGCAGTTCTTC. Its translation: CASSWGGEGNEQFF.

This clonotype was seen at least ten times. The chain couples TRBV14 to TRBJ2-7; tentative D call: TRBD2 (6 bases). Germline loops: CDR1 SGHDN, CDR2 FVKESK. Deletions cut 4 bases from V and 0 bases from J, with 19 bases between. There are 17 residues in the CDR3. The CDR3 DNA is TGTGCCAGCAGCCCGTCGGCTAGCGCCCATGGCTCCTACGAGCAGTACTTC. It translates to CASSPSASAHGSYEQYF.

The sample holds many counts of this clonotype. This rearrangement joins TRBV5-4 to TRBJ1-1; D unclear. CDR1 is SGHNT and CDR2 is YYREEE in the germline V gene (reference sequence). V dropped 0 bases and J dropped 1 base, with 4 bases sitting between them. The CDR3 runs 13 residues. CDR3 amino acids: CASSLERNTEAFF. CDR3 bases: TGTGCCAGCAGCTTGGAGCGGAACACTGAAGCTTTCTTT.

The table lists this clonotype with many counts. In DNA, the CDR3 is TGCGCCAGCAGCGCATGGGACAGGGAAAAAGCGATTATCCCCCCCGGGGAGCTGTTTTTT. Its protein is CASSAWDREKAIIPPGELFF. The chain couples TRBV5-1 to TRBJ2-2; 9 bases match TRBD1. V was pared by 4 bases and J by 6 bases, with 22 bases of the junction left unmatched. From germline, CDR1 is SGHRS and CDR2 YFSETQ. CDR3 length: 20 residues.

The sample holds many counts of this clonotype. The CDR3 DNA reads TGCGCCAGCAGCTCGGATGGTCTAGCGGTTATCGGCACAGATACGCAGTATTTT. Its protein product is CASSSDGLAVIGTDTQYF. This rearrangement joins TRBV5-1 to TRBJ2-3, with TRBD2 matching over 7 bases. V lost 3 bases to trimming and J lost 1 base; unmatched junction nucleotides: 14. The CDR3 loop spans 18 amino acids. The V gene's germline CDR1 is SGHRS and CDR2 YFSETQ.

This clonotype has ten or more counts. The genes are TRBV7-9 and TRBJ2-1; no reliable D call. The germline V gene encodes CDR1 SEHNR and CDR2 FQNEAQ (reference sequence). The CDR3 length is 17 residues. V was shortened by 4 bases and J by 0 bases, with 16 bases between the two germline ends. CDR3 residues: CASSSDRSSSSYNEQFF. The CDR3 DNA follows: TGTGCCAGCAGCTCAGATCGTTCCTCTAGCTCCTACAATGAGCAGTTCTTC.

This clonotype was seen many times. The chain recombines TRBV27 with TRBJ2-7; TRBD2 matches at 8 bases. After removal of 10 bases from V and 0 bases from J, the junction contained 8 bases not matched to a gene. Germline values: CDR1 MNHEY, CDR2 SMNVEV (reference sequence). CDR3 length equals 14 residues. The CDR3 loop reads CATRSGSSSYEQYF. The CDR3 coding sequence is TGTGCCACCAGAAGCGGGAGCAGCTCCTACGAGCAGTACTTC.

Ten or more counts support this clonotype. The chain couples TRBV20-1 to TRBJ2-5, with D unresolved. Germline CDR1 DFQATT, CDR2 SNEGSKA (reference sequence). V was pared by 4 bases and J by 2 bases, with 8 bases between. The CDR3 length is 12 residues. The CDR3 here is CSANPGQETQYF. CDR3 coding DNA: TGCAGTGCTAATCCCGGACAAGAGACCCAGTACTTC.

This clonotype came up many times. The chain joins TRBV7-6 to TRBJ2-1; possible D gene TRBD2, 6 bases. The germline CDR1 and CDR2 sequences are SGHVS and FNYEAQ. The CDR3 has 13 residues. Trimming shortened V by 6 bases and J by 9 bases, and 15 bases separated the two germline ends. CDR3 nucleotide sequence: TGTGCCAGCAGGGAGACCGGGGAGGCTGAGCAGTTCTTC. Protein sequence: CASRETGEAEQFF.

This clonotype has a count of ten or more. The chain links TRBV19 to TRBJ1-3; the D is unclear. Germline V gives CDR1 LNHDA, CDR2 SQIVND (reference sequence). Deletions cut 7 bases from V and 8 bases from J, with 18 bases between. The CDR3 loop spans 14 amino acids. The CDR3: CASTAVDLRYTIYF. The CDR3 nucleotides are TGTGCCAGTACGGCGGTGGATCTCCGATACACCATATATTTT. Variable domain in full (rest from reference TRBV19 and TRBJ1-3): DGGITQSPKYLFRKEGQNVTLSCEQNLNHDAMYWYRQDPGQGLRLIYYSQIVNDFQKGDIAEGYSVSREKKESFPLTVTSAQKNPTAFYLCASTAVDLRYTIYFGEGSWLTVV.

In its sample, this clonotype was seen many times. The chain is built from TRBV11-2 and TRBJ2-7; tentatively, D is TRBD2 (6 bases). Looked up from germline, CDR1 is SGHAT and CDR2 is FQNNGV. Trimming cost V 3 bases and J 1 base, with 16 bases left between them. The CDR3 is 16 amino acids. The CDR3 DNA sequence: TGTGCCAGCAGCTTCCGGGGGAGATCGGTTTCCTACGAGCAGTACTTC. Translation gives CASSFRGRSVSYEQYF.